Each of the 5 T cell receptor beta chains below was sequenced from the same sample in a study of response to subunit inactivated influenza vaccine. MiXCR was run by TCRdb on the RT-PCR reads, yielding one entry per CDR3 protein. The sample has more than 550,000 distinct CDR3 sequences, around 10% seen once; the top ten hold approximately 9.9%. These sequences were also reported in another study, on T cells expressing NK-cell markers. That report adds: TCR beta libraries carry UMIs added by 5'RACE template switching.

Specimen: PBMCs from blood, collected on the day of vaccination. These receptors were collected from a middle-aged man who received an inactivated influenza vaccine.

This clonotype was recorded at least ten times. The V gene is TRBV10-3, the J gene TRBJ1-2, with a tentative D call TRBD1 (5 bases). Germline CDR1 ENHRY, CDR2 SYGVKD. CDR3 length: 13 residues. V was pared by 3 bases and J by 8 bases, with 13 bases between. The CDR3 is CAISDATVWGYTF. CDR3 coding DNA: TGTGCCATCAGTGACGCGACAGTATGGGGCTACACCTTC.

There are many counts of this clonotype. The chain couples TRBV15 to TRBJ2-5, with D maybe TRBD2 (7 bases). Germline-derived CDR1 and CDR2 are LNHNV and YYDKDF (reference sequence). Trimming cost V 1 base and J 4 bases, with 19 bases left between them. This CDR3 is built from 17 residues. The CDR3 spells CATSRVPRSRGGETQYF. DNA for the CDR3: TGTGCCACCAGCAGAGTCCCCCGATCGAGGGGGGGAGAGACCCAGTACTTC.

CDR3 nucleotides: TGCGCCAGCAGCTTAAGCCAAGGAGATACGCAGTATTTT. As protein: CASSLSQGDTQYF. The chain is built from TRBV5-1 and TRBJ2-3; D is undetermined. Germline CDR1 and CDR2: SGHRS and YFSETQ. CDR3 length equals 13 residues. With 2 bases removed from V and 5 bases from J, the gap between germline ends came to 9 bases.

This clonotype turned up a few times. The gene calls are TRBV6-2 or TRBV6-3 and TRBJ2-7, with D possibly matching TRBD2 (5 bases). Looked up from germline, CDR1 is MNHEY and CDR2 is SVGEGT. CDR3 size: 14 residues. Trimming cost V 2 bases and J 6 bases, with 14 bases left between them. CDR3 sequence reads: CASSYGRRGSEQYF. The CDR3 DNA reads as TGTGCCAGCAGTTACGGGAGAAGAGGGAGCGAGCAGTACTTC.

The J gene is TRBJ2-7, the V gene TRBV30; a weak D match, TRBD1 (7 bases). The CDR3 is 13 residues long. The V gene's germline CDR1 is GTSNPN and CDR2 SVGIG (reference sequence). CDR3 region: CAIAGTVGLEQYF. Written as DNA, the CDR3 is TGTGCTATCGCGGGGACAGTCGGCCTCGAGCAGTACTTC.